This T cell receptor beta chain derives from a study of T cells in Graves' hyperthyroidism and ophthalmopathy. Regions amplified from RNA transcripts were the TCR beta CDR3 regions. The study used the HTBI primer set for a first-round RT-PCR of the TCR CDR3. From the multiplex PCR reads, TCRdb called clonotypes with MiXCR, one entry per CDR3 protein. The sample includes approximately 400,000 distinct CDR3 sequences, over 12% of them seen just once. This clonotype has at least ten counts. Exclusion of a patient resulted from uncontrolled infection, other autoimmune disease, pregnancy or lactation. Clinicians diagnosed patients from clinical symptoms, serum thyroxine and TRAb, thyroid ultrasound and orbital computed tomography. Using roughly 9.4 ml of fresh peripheral blood, PBMCs were prepared. This CDR3 comprises 16 residues. The ends lost 0 bases at V and 6 bases at J; junction bases unmatched: 8. Germline loops: CDR1 LGHDT, CDR2 YNNKEL (reference sequence).

The chain uses TRBV3-1 and TRBJ2-1; TRBD2 matches at 7 bases. The source is a man aged 50-60 years with Graves' ophthalmopathy. Sample: blood. The CDR3 region is CASSQEGGTIANEQFF. For the CDR3, the DNA is TGTGCCAGCAGCCAAGAAGGTGGGACTATCGCCAATGAGCAGTTCTTC.